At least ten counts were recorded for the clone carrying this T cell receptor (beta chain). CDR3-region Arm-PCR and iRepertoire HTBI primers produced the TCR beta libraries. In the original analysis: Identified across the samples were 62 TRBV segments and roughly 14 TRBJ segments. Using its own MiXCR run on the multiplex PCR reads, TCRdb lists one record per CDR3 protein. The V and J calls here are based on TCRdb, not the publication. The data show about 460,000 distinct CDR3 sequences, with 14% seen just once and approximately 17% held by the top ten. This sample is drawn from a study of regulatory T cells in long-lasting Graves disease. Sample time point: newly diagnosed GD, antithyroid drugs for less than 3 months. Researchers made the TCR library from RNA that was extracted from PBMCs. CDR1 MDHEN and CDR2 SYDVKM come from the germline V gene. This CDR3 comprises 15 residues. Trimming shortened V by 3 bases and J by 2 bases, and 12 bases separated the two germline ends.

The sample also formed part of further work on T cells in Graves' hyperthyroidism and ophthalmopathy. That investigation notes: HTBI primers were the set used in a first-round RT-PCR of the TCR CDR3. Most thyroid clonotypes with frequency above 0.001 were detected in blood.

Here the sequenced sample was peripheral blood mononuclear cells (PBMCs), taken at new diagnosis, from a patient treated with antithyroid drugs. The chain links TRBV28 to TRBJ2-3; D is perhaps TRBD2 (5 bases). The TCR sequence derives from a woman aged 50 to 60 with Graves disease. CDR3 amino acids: CASSFRLAVTDTQYF. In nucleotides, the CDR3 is TGTGCCAGCAGTTTCCGGCTAGCAGTCACAGATACGCAGTATTTT.